This T cell receptor (beta chain) was captured in a study of T cell responses to AZD1222 COVID-19 vaccine (dated by TCRdb to 2020 to 2022). Broadly, across the study: A total of approximately 230 trial participants underwent TCR sequencing, of whom some 210 received two doses of AZD1222 and about 25 received two doses of the MenACWY control vaccine. Enrollment into the trials was organized by age into subgroups of 18-55, 56-69 and 70-plus years, and those subgroups contained approximately 160, 26 and 62 TCR-sequenced participants, respectively.

The CDR3 regions of human TCRbeta chains were analyzed by immunosequencing. Under the source paper's analysis protocol: Repertoire TCRs were checked for matches against a reference library of SARS-CoV-2-specific TCRs that had been generated using the MIRA antigen-specificity platform. Breadth was defined as the fraction of unique TCRs that were SARS-CoV-2-associated, and depth was defined as the fraction of total T cells that were SARS-CoV-2-associated. Each spike-specific TCR was assigned to its reactive spike region and to a CD4 or CD8 class using the MIRA data. Log10-transformed breadth and depth values were compared by one-way ANOVA with Sidak's multiple comparisons tests. Sourced from immuneACCESS, this table was stored by TCRdb with only in-frame sequences that have V and J called. A share of the clones is absent; for the studies checked, an unresolved V gene accounts for under half, and the remainder has no known explanation. The DNA gave D and trimming, while V, J and clone size come from that table. The sample contains some 150,000 clones, approximately 93% of them found a single time. The ten most abundant clones make up approximately 0.96% of the sample.

The study at large found these results: Vaccine-associated CD4 TCRs spanned the whole spike protein, with dominant responses in regions 160-218 and 743-854. Epitopes outside the regions mutated in the B.1.351 and B.1.1.7 variants were reportedly recognized by nearly half of the unique spike-specific TCRs. Most participants were white British and females outnumbered males, and the authors suggested that clonal diversity may have been underestimated. The 56-69-year group was small, and its depth increase did not reach significance, likely because of low power. A significant rise in spike-specific TCR breadth and depth was observed after two AZD1222 doses relative to day 0 and relative to MenACWY recipients. Conclusions about previously exposed vaccinees are limited, since just a handful of AZD1222 recipients were seropositive for SARS-CoV-2 at baseline. No day 14 peak-response samples were available, so repertoires were characterized only after the peak T cell response.

What this sample's time point label stands for: baseline before first vaccination. Explained via the paper, the treatment or condition label denotes: meningococcal conjugate vaccine given as trial control. The vaccinee samples were drawn from two UK trials, COV001 and COV002, one of which was a single-blind randomized controlled phase 2/3 trial testing AZD1222 (ChAdOx1 nCoV-19) in healthy adults. For TCRbeta chain sequencing, PBMC samples from trial participants were taken at day 0 and at day 28 after the second dose. Worth noting for this clone: It has no known antigen specificity. The sample holds no much larger clone one base away, and base qualities are not on file.

Trimming takes 6 bases off V and 7 bases off J; junction bases not matched to a gene: 5. There are 14 amino acids in the CDR3, from cysteine to phenylalanine inclusive. Left in the record is the CDR3 DNA by itself, 42 bases read in frame from the first base. The germline V gene (reference sequence) specifies MNHNY as CDR1 and SVGAGI as CDR2. The sample consisted of peripheral blood, taken on day 0 of MenACWY control vaccination. This receptor was identified in an adult in good health. This receptor chain uses TRBV6-6 and TRBJ2-4, and TRBD1 aligns with 11 junction nucleotides. The sequenced DNA is TGTGCCAGCAGCTTGGGACAGGGGGGGAACATTCAGTACTTC. This translates into CASSLGQGGNIQYF.